One sample yielded the 21 T cell receptor beta chains listed below, sequenced in a study of patients and donors after allogeneic stem cell transplantation. From the RT-PCR reads, TCRdb called clonotypes with MiXCR, one entry per CDR3 protein. The profile shows around 150,000 distinct CDR3 sequences, approximately 37% of them singletons. The sequenced material came from blood, either unsorted or a sorted T cell fraction (not recorded which). These receptors were obtained from a human donor who was either an allogeneic HSCT recipient or a stem cell or donor lymphocyte infusion donor (not recorded which). It is not recorded whose cells these are; they may come from a transplant donor.

The chain carries TRBV2 and TRBJ1-4; TRBD1 matches at 11 bases. CDR1 is SNHLY, CDR2 FYNNEI, per germline. The CDR3 is made up of 13 amino acids. J gave up 5 bases and V 11 bases, and 4 bases lay outside the gene matches. CDR3 region: CAGQGARNEKLFF. Here the CDR3 DNA reads TGTGCCGGACAGGGGGCGAGGAATGAAAAACTGTTTTTT.

The CDR3 DNA reads TGTGCCACCAGTGATCCGACCCCGGGAGGCGCTAATGAAAAACTGTTTTTT. Its protein is CATSDPTPGGANEKLFF. The chain carries TRBV24-1 and TRBJ1-4; D not resolved. The V end lost 3 bases, the J end lost 3 bases, and 16 bases lay between the germline ends. Per the germline V gene, CDR1 is KGHDR and CDR2 is SFDVKD. The CDR3 extends over 17 amino acids.

CDR3 coding DNA: TGCGCCAGCAGCTTTAGGGTGAATGAGCAGTTCTTC. It codes for CASSFRVNEQFF. The chain employs TRBV5-1 and TRBJ2-1; D uncertain. The CDR3 has 12 residues. In germline, CDR1 is SGHRS, CDR2 YFSETQ. Deletions cut 2 bases from V and 7 bases from J, with 7 bases between.

The chain has TRBV24-1 and TRBJ2-1; 9 positions agree with TRBD1. Germline CDR1 KGHDR, CDR2 SFDVKD. V gave up 9 bases and J gave up 7 bases; unmatched junction bases: 9. This CDR3 has 14 amino acids. CDR3 sequence: CATAPRDRENEQFF. The CDR3 DNA reads as TGTGCCACCGCCCCTAGGGACAGGGAGAATGAGCAGTTCTTC.

The table lists this clonotype with a count of one. The chain uses TRBV28 and TRBJ2-7, with TRBD1 matching 8 bases. This CDR3 has 15 residues. CDR1 and CDR2 (germline): MDHEN, SYDVKM. J gave up 6 bases and V 8 bases, and 15 bases lay outside the gene matches. CDR3: CASGPRDRSFPEQYF. CDR3 nucleotides: TGTGCCAGCGGACCCCGGGACAGGTCCTTCCCCGAGCAGTACTTC.

The J gene is TRBJ1-4, the V gene TRBV6-2 or TRBV6-3; 9 bases are a match to TRBD1. The germline CDR1 and CDR2 sequences are MNHEY and SVGEGT. After removal of 0 bases from V and 1 base from J, the junction contained 6 bases not matched to a gene. The length of the CDR3 is 18 residues. The CDR3 sequence: CASSYSRDRDRTNEKLFF. The DNA of the CDR3 is TGTGCCAGCAGTTACTCCCGGGACAGGGATCGAACTAATGAAAAACTGTTTTTT.

This clonotype has a count of ten or more. The chain combines TRBV5-1 with TRBJ2-3; a possible D gene is TRBD1 (6 bases). Germline V gene data show CDR1 as SGHRS and CDR2 as YFSETQ. The CDR3 consists of 14 residues. V shed 5 bases and J shed 1 base, with 11 bases lying between them. The CDR3 protein is CASRMDRGTDTQYF. CDR3 in DNA: TGCGCCAGCAGGATGGACAGAGGCACAGATACGCAGTATTTT.

The V and J genes are TRBV20-1 and TRBJ1-1, with no clear D. The CDR3 extends over 12 amino acids. CDR1 and CDR2 (germline): DFQATT, SNEGSKA (reference sequence). The CDR3 protein is CLKEHLNTEAFF. The CDR3 coding sequence is TGCCTGAAGGAACACCTGAACACTGAAGCTTTCTTT.

In its sample, this clonotype was seen many times. V is TRBV9 and J is TRBJ1-1, with D possibly TRBD1 on 5 matching bases. Trimming removed 3 bases at V and 3 bases at J, with 9 bases between. The germline V gene has CDR1 SGDLS and CDR2 YYNGEE. The CDR3 has 13 amino acids. The CDR3 here is CASSDDSYTEAFF. The CDR3 DNA reads as TGTGCCAGCAGCGACGACAGTTACACTGAAGCTTTCTTT.

This chain links TRBV29-1 with TRBJ1-1, with TRBD1 matching over 8 bases. Germline values: CDR1 SQVTM, CDR2 ANQGSEA. The CDR3 spans 13 residues. The junction had 10 bases not matched to a gene; V was cut back by 8 bases and J by 5 bases. This CDR3 reads CSTRQGLDTEAFF. In DNA form, the CDR3 reads TGCAGCACTAGACAGGGGTTGGATACTGAAGCTTTCTTT. Variable domain in full (rest from reference TRBV29-1 and TRBJ1-1): SAVISQKPSRDICQRGTSLTIQCQVDSQVTMMFWYRQQPGQSLTLIATANQGSEATYESGFVIDKFPISRPNLTFSTLTVSNMSPEDSSIYLCSTRQGLDTEAFFGQGTRLTVV.

This clonotype was observed a few times. The chain is built from TRBV15 and TRBJ1-5; the D is unclear. The CDR3 has 13 amino acids. CDR1 and CDR2 from the germline V gene are LNHNV and YYDKDF (reference sequence). V lost 2 bases to trimming and J lost 11 bases, with 13 bases between them. The CDR3 loop reads CATSRTPYQSQHF. As DNA, the CDR3 is TGTGCCACCAGCAGAACACCGTACCAGTCCCAGCATTTT.

This clonotype was detected a few times. The chain carries TRBV5-1 and TRBJ1-5; D is uncertain. Trimming shortened V by 1 base and J by 7 bases, and 12 bases separated the two germline ends. Germline CDR1 SGHRS, CDR2 YFSETQ. The CDR3 sequence is 14 residues long. The CDR3 nucleotides are TGCGCCAGCAGCTTGTCGCCGGCGGAACAGCCCCAGCATTTT. This gives the protein CASSLSPAEQPQHF. The full variable domain, completed using reference TRBV5-1 and TRBJ1-5, is KAGVTQTPRYLIKTRGQQVTLSCSPISGHRSVSWYQQTPGQGLQFLFEYFSETQRNKGNFPGRFSGRQFSNSRSEMNVSTLELGDSALYLCASSLSPAEQPQHFGDGTRLSIL.

The chain combines TRBV4-3 with TRBJ1-5; no clear D. CDR1 is LGHNA and CDR2 is YSLEER in the germline V gene. CDR3 length: 17 amino acids. With 1 base removed from V and 5 bases from J, the gap between germline ends came to 18 bases. Here the CDR3 DNA reads TGCGCCAGCAGCCAAGTTCTTAAATTTCCAGGAGATCAGCCCCAGCATTTT. Translating it yields CASSQVLKFPGDQPQHF.

This clonotype was seen more than once but under ten times. The chain employs TRBV6-5 and TRBJ1-2; unclear D gene. V was cut by 4 bases and J by 8 bases, with 14 bases left in between. CDR3 length equals 13 residues. Germline CDR1 reads MNHEY; CDR2 reads SVGAGI. The CDR3 is CASSSHRLRGYTF. The CDR3 DNA reads TGTGCCAGCAGTTCCCATCGATTAAGAGGCTACACCTTC.

This clonotype appeared a few times. The chain's CDR3 is CASSQDVETQYF. The CDR3 nucleotides are TGTGCCAGCAGCCAAGACGTAGAGACCCAGTACTTC. This sequence joins TRBV3-1 and TRBJ2-5; D ambiguous. The CDR3 is 12 amino acids. Germline V gene lookup returns CDR1 LGHDT and CDR2 YNNKEL (reference sequence). With 0 bases removed from V and 4 bases from J, the gap between germline ends came to 3 bases.

J is TRBJ1-2 and V is TRBV5-1; D gene uncertain. The CDR3 extends over 14 amino acids. Deletions cut 1 base from V and 4 bases from J, with 11 bases between. The germline CDR1 and CDR2 sequences are SGHRS and YFSETQ. In DNA, the CDR3 is TGCGCCAGCAGCTTGATGGAGGGAACCTATGGCTACACCTTC. Its protein product is CASSLMEGTYGYTF.

This clonotype was counted between two and nine times. The rearrangement joins TRBV6-2 or TRBV6-3 to TRBJ1-1; D call uncertain. Trimming pared 4 bases from V and 5 bases from J, leaving 14 bases between. The CDR3 extends over 14 amino acids. Germline V gene lookup returns CDR1 MNHEY and CDR2 SVGEGT. CDR3 loop: CASSSGITGTEAFF. For the CDR3, the DNA is TGTGCCAGCAGTTCGGGGATAACGGGGACTGAAGCTTTCTTT.

The chain links TRBV27 to TRBJ1-1; D is perhaps TRBD1 (5 bases). Trimming took off 6 bases at V and 0 bases at J, with 8 bases between the two ends. Germline CDR1 is MNHEY and CDR2 is SMNVEV (reference sequence). The length of the CDR3 is 13 residues. The CDR3 DNA follows: TGTGCCAGCAGGCCGACAGTGAACACTGAAGCTTTCTTT. It specifies CASRPTVNTEAFF.

The CDR3 here is CASSQDGGIGGEKLFF. For the CDR3, the DNA is TGCGCCAGCAGCCAAGATGGGGGTATAGGTGGTGAAAAACTGTTTTTT. The chain combines TRBV4-3 with TRBJ1-4, with a tentative D call TRBD1 (5 bases). The germline gives CDR1 LGHNA, CDR2 YSLEER. This CDR3 is built from 16 residues. With 0 bases removed from V and 7 bases from J, the gap between germline ends came to 15 bases.

This clonotype was seen many times. The rearrangement uses TRBV5-1 and TRBJ1-1, with unresolved D. Germline V CDR1 and CDR2: SGHRS, YFSETQ. The CDR3 has 14 residues. Deletions cut 0 bases from V and 5 bases from J, with 11 bases between. In DNA, the CDR3 is TGCGCCAGCAGCTTGGCCCAGGCAGGAACTGAAGCTTTCTTT. It codes for CASSLAQAGTEAFF.

This chain uses TRBV6-5 with TRBJ1-2; 11 bases fit TRBD1. This CDR3 spans 16 amino acids. Germline V gives CDR1 MNHEY, CDR2 SVGAGI. V gave up 6 bases and J gave up 5 bases; unmatched junction bases: 11. The CDR3 here is CASSPGTGGLLYGYTF. CDR3 sequence (DNA): TGTGCCAGCAGCCCCGGGACAGGGGGGCTCCTTTATGGCTACACCTTC.